This T cell receptor (beta chain) was retrieved from a study of blood T cell repertoires in COVID-19. Whole-study context: The United States, Italy and Spain were the sources of the acute and convalescent COVID-19 samples. T cells, B-cell-depleted T cells, or PBMCs provided the cDNA or gDNA that served as material.

Germline-derived CDR1 and CDR2 are KGHSH and LQKENI. The CDR3 totals 14 residues. The trim removed 3 bases at V and 3 bases at J, leaving 2 bases unmatched. In the source study's methods: Cell counts per sample came from amplifying reference gene primers. Measured with immunoSEQ multiplex PCR; TCRdb has only the in-frame clones, and not every one. The V and J calls and clone size come from that table; D and trimming were worked out from the DNA. The repertoire consists of about 190,000 clones, with 87% occurring once and the leading ten covering around 1%. Specimen: peripheral blood. The receptor was derived from a woman aged 18-35 years who had recovered from COVID-19. This sequence joins TRBV18 and TRBJ2-1, with 7 positions matching TRBD2. CDR3 loop: CASSPSGNYNEQFF. The DNA for the CDR3 is TGTGCCAGCTCACCGAGCGGGAACTACAATGAGCAGTTCTTC.